The 5 T cell receptor beta chains below were found in one sample sequenced in a study of cytomegalovirus exposure and HLA in healthy donors. PCR amplification relied on 60 Vbeta primers (plus 13 Jbeta primers). TCRdb's copy holds only in-frame clones and misses some; the assay was immunoSEQ multiplex PCR. The table lists 99,000 or so clones, around 74% of them singletons, with 1.3% in the top ten. Sequencing was performed on PBMCs. These receptors came from a man aged 35 to 55 in good health and CMV-seronegative.

This clone was counted only a few times. This chain connects TRBV4-2 to TRBJ1-6; 9 nucleotides line up with TRBD1. The CDR3 has 16 amino acids. Germline assignment: CDR1 LGHNA and CDR2 YNFKEQ. Trimming at V came to 1 base and at J to 9 bases, leaving 7 bases not matched to a gene. The CDR3, as DNA: TGTGCCAGCAGCCAAGCTGCCGGGACAGGGTTTTCACCCCTCCACTTT. This gives the protein CASSQAAGTGFSPLHF.

The genes are TRBV4-1 and TRBJ2-5, with TRBD1 matching over 7 bases. The germline gives CDR1 MGHRA, CDR2 YSYEKL. The CDR3 is made up of 15 amino acids. The trim removed 9 bases at V and 4 bases at J, leaving 14 bases unmatched. For the CDR3, the DNA is TGCGCCAGTCGCTGGGGGCAGGGGGTAGGAGAGACCCAGTACTTC. Protein product: CASRWGQGVGETQYF.

V is TRBV6-5 and J is TRBJ2-7, with D possibly TRBD1 on 5 matching bases. V was trimmed by 4 bases and J by 2 bases, leaving 6 bases between them. This CDR3 is built from 12 residues. CDR1 and CDR2 from the germline V gene are MNHEY and SVGAGI. The CDR3 loop is CASSSTAYEQYF. DNA of the CDR3: TGTGCCAGCAGTTCGACAGCCTACGAGCAGTACTTC.

The chain recombines TRBV2 with TRBJ2-1; 12 nucleotides line up with TRBD2. Germline V lookup: CDR1 SNHLY, CDR2 FYNNEI. The CDR3 totals 16 residues. The junction had 4 bases not matched to a gene; V was cut back by 5 bases and J by 2 bases. This chain's CDR3 is CASSSSSGGAYNEQFF. In DNA form, the CDR3 reads TGTGCCAGCAGTTCGTCTAGCGGGGGGGCCTACAATGAGCAGTTCTTC.

The count of this clone is one. The V call is TRBV9, the J call TRBJ1-6, with D maybe TRBD1 (6 bases). Germline lookup yields CDR1 SGDLS and CDR2 YYNGEE. The CDR3 covers 15 residues. Deletions cut 4 bases from V and 5 bases from J, with 13 bases between. In nucleotides, the CDR3 is TGTGCCAGCAGCCCCATAGGGGGGGATAATTCACCCCTCCACTTT. Its translation: CASSPIGGDNSPLHF.